The rows below give T cell receptor beta chains drawn from one sample of a study of beta chain features in type 1 diabetes. Measured with immunoSEQ multiplex PCR; TCRdb has only the in-frame clones, and not every one. The repertoire has fewer than 650,000 clones, roughly a sixth of them found once; the top ten carry roughly 0.098%. The material sequenced was naive CD4+ T cells from blood. These receptors were collected from a man younger than 35 in good health. Each CDR3 is given with its conserved first and last residue. Fields, in order: J gene, D gene, V gene, clone size, CDR3 protein, CDR3 DNA. A D gene is named only where the DNA matches it firmly. Expanded clones are given a class, and other clones once, few, many or no size at all.

TRBJ2-1 NA TRBV7-2 few CASRTGLGMRNEQFF TGTGCCAGCAGAACCGGGTTGGGGATGAGGAATGAGCAGTTCTTC
TRBJ1-1 NA TRBV19 NA CASLQRWNTEAFF TGTGCCAGCTTACAGAGGTGGAACACTGAAGCTTTCTTT
TRBJ1-1 NA TRBV19 few CASRTWGNFRGQYHEAFF TGTGCCAGTAGAACGTGGGGGAACTTCAGGGGCCAGTATCATGAAGCTTTCTTT
TRBJ1-1 NA TRBV5-1 few CASSRGRLNTEAFF TGCGCCAGCAGCCGAGGACGTCTGAACACTGAAGCTTTCTTT
TRBJ2-5 TRBD1 TRBV19 NA CASSLQGGTQYF TGTGCCAGTAGCCTACAGGGGGGGACCCAGTACTTC
TRBJ2-2 TRBD2 TRBV10-3 NA CAISSRGSGARNTGELFF TGTGCCATCAGTTCAAGGGGTAGCGGGGCCCGGAACACCGGGGAGCTGTTTTTT
TRBJ2-1 NA TRBV6-1 NA CASSQGSNEQFF TGTGCCAGCAGCCAGGGTAGTAATGAGCAGTTCTTC
TRBJ1-6 NA TRBV4-3 few CASSQEAYSPLHF TGCGCCAGCAGCCAAGAAGCTTATTCACCCCTCCACTTT
TRBJ2-7 TRBD1 TRBV5-1 NA CASSPYRGQGRVGYEQYF TGCGCCAGCAGCCCCTACCGGGGACAGGGACGAGTTGGCTACGAGCAGTACTTC
TRBJ2-5 TRBD1 TRBV7-3 NA CASSVDRAETQYF TGTGCCAGCAGCGTAGACAGGGCAGAGACCCAGTACTTC
TRBJ1-2 NA TRBV25-1 NA CASSRGTTNYGYTF TGTGCCAGCAGCAGGGGAACTACGAACTATGGCTACACCTTC
TRBJ1-2 TRBD1 TRBV20-1 few CSASDRVGYTF TGCAGTGCTAGCGACAGGGTAGGCTACACCTTC
TRBJ1-2 TRBD1 TRBV27 few CASSYRGRSGYTF TGTGCCAGCAGTTACAGGGGACGGAGTGGCTACACCTTC
TRBJ1-1 NA TRBV15 NA CATSRVVGRLTEAFF TGTGCCACCAGCAGAGTCGTTGGGAGGCTTACTGAAGCTTTCTTT
TRBJ2-5 NA TRBV9 NA CASSASPEQTQYF TGTGCCAGCAGCGCCTCACCGGAACAGACCCAGTACTTC
TRBJ2-7 NA TRBV6-1 NA CASSEGWGYEQYF TGTGCCAGCAGTGAAGGGTGGGGTTACGAGCAGTACTTC
TRBJ2-3 NA TRBV11-3 NA CASSPAVGTDTQYF TGTGCCAGCAGCCCCGCCGTTGGCACAGATACGCAGTATTTT
TRBJ2-3 NA TRBV28 NA CASPPRPGAKSDTQYF TGTGCCAGCCCTCCCCGTCCGGGGGCGAAGTCAGATACGCAGTATTTT
TRBJ1-5 NA TRBV9 NA CASSATGSNQPQHF TGTGCCAGCAGCGCGACCGGTAGCAATCAGCCCCAGCATTTT
TRBJ2-5 NA TRBV7-2 few CASSLEGSPRETQYF TGTGCCAGCAGCTTAGAGGGGTCCCCAAGAGAGACCCAGTACTTC
TRBJ2-3 NA TRBV7-9 few CASSPTKGVPDTQYF TGTGCCAGCAGTCCAACAAAGGGGGTCCCAGATACGCAGTATTTT
TRBJ1-5 NA TRBV15 few CATSRVVEPNQPQHF TGTGCCACCAGCAGAGTGGTCGAGCCGAATCAGCCCCAGCATTTT
TRBJ2-7 NA TRBV7-3 NA CASSLNSRQQYF TGTGCCAGCAGCTTAAACAGTCGGCAGCAGTACTTC
TRBJ2-2 NA TRBV7-2 NA CASRMTRSNAGELFF TGTGCCAGCAGGATGACTAGGAGTAATGCCGGGGAGCTGTTTTTT
TRBJ2-4 TRBD2 TRBV15 once CATSRERLAGDLGNIQYF TGTGCCACCAGCAGAGAGCGTCTAGCGGGGGACCTCGGAAACATTCAGTACTTC
TRBJ2-5 NA TRBV29-1 NA CSVVSLARQETQYF TGCAGCGTTGTGAGCCTTGCCCGGCAAGAGACCCAGTACTTC
TRBJ2-6 NA TRBV11-3 NA CASSLGRGSGANVLTF TGTGCCAGCAGCTTAGGCAGGGGCTCTGGGGCCAACGTCCTGACTTTC
TRBJ2-1 TRBD2 TRBV27 few CASSSRASGVGEQFF TGTGCCAGCAGCTCACGGGCTAGCGGGGTGGGTGAGCAGTTCTTC
TRBJ2-4 NA TRBV29-1 many CSVGMLAKNIQYF TGCAGCGTTGGGATGTTAGCCAAAAACATTCAGTACTTC
TRBJ1-5 NA TRBV15 few CATSKGLDQPQHF TGTGCCACCAGCAAGGGTCTAGATCAGCCCCAGCATTTT
TRBJ2-1 NA TRBV5-1 NA CASSLAGDHEQFF TGCGCCAGCAGCTTGGCCGGGGACCATGAGCAGTTCTTC
TRBJ2-3 NA TRBV28 NA CASSLGARRTDTQYF TGTGCCAGCAGTTTAGGGGCCAGGAGAACAGATACGCAGTATTTT
TRBJ2-7 NA TRBV19 few CACGAGRYEQYF TGTGCCTGCGGGGCAGGGCGGTACGAGCAGTACTTC
TRBJ2-2 TRBD1 TRBV7-2 NA CASSLAGTGGRTGELFF TGTGCCAGCAGCTTAGCGGGGACAGGGGGCCGCACCGGGGAGCTGTTTTTT
TRBJ1-6 TRBD1 TRBV14 NA CASSQSGTGGNSPLHF TGTGCCAGCAGCCAATCCGGGACAGGGGGTAATTCACCCCTCCACTTT
TRBJ1-2 NA TRBV6-6 few CASSYSRVANYGYTF TGTGCCAGCAGTTACTCGAGAGTAGCCAACTATGGCTACACCTTC
TRBJ1-5 NA TRBV28 NA CASSYPETRRGNQPQHF TGTGCCAGCAGTTACCCTGAAACCCGGAGGGGCAATCAGCCCCAGCATTTT
TRBJ1-1 NA TRBV5-4 NA CASSEYNRVFTEAFF TGTGCCAGCAGCGAATACAACAGGGTTTTCACTGAAGCTTTCTTT
TRBJ2-5 NA TRBV14 NA CASTRGLQETQYF TGTGCCAGCACCCGAGGGTTACAAGAGACCCAGTACTTC
TRBJ2-2 NA TRBV19 few CASSIVNRQGGTGELFF TGTGCCAGTAGTATAGTCAACCGACAGGGAGGAACCGGGGAGCTGTTTTTT
TRBJ2-1 TRBD2 TRBV4-2 NA CASSQDRQRERYNEQFF TGTGCCAGCAGCCAAGATAGGCAGCGGGAGCGGTACAATGAGCAGTTCTTC
TRBJ2-7 TRBD2 TRBV27 NA CASSPGTSGSGQYF TGTGCCAGCAGCCCCGGGACTAGCGGGAGTGGGCAGTACTTC